The present entry profiles one TCR beta chain with its context. This CDR3 has 13 amino acids. Germline CDR1 reads GTSNPN; CDR2 reads SVGIG (reference sequence). Trimming took off 3 bases at V and 3 bases at J, with 11 bases between the two ends. This sample was included in a study of blood T cell repertoires in COVID-19. Original analysis: From reference gene primer amplification, estimates of nucleated cell counts were derived. The assay was immunoSEQ multiplex PCR, and TCRdb's table has in-frame clones only and misses some. The V and J calls and clone size are taken from that table; D and trimming were inferred from the DNA. The data hold 200,000 to 250,000 clones, with nearly 90% observed a single time.

This chain uses TRBV30 with TRBJ2-5; the D gene is possibly TRBD2 (5 bases). The sequence came from a woman aged 18-29 years who had recovered from COVID-19. Sample: peripheral blood. The CDR3 sequence: CAWSGNIEETQYF. The CDR3 coding sequence is TGTGCCTGGAGCGGGAATATCGAAGAGACCCAGTACTTC.